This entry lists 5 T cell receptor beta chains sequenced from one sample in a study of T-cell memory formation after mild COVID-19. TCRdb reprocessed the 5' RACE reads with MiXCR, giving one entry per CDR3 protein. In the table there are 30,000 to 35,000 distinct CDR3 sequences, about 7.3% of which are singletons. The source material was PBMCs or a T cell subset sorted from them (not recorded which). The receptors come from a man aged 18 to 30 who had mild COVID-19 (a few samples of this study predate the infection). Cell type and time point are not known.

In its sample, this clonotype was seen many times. CDR3 loop: CASSLGRGVSSGNTIYF. The CDR3 nucleotides are TGTGCCAGCAGCTTAGGCAGGGGGGTGAGCTCTGGAAACACCATATATTTT. The rearrangement uses TRBV7-2 and TRBJ1-3, with 7 bases aligning to TRBD1. Germline lookup yields CDR1 SGHTA and CDR2 FQGNSA. The CDR3 spans 17 residues. Losses at the gene ends were 1 base for V and 0 bases for J; bases not matched to a gene: 6.

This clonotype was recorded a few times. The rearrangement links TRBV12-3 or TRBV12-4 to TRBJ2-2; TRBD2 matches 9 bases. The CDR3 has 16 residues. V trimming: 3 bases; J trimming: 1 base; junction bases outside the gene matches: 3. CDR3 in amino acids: CASSLVSGGNTGELFF. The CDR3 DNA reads TGTGCCAGCAGTTTGGTTAGCGGGGGGAACACCGGGGAGCTGTTTTTT.

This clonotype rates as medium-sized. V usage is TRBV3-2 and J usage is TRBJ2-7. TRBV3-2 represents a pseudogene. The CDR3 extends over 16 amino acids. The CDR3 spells CASSQDLPPATYEQYV. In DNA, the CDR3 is TGTGCCAGCAGCCAAGATTTACCGCCTGCTACCTACGAGCAGTACGTC.

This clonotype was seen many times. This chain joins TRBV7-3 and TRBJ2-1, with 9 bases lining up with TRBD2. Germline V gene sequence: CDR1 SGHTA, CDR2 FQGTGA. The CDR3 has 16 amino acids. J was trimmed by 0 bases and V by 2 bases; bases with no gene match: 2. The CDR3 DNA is TGTGCCAGCAGCTTAGGGCGGGGGGGCTCCTACAATGAGCAGTTCTTC. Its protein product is CASSLGRGGSYNEQFF.

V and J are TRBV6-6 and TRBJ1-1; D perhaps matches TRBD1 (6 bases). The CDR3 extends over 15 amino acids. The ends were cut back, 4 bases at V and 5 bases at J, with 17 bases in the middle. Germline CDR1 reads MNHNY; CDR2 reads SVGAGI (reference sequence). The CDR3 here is CASSSNQGRWTEAFF. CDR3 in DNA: TGTGCCAGCAGTTCTAATCAGGGGCGGTGGACTGAAGCTTTCTTT.